The clone carrying this TCR beta chain came up once. Its antigen is still unknown. This record comes from a study of T cell clonotyping in hematopoietic cell transplantation. General study points: No sorting was done, leaving CD4 and CD8 contributions mixed. Broader posttransplant TCR repertoire diversity was predicted by graft donor and pretransplant recipient Inverse Simpson Index values. Pathologically expanded recipient clonotypes increased progressively from day 30 to day 180 as diversity fell.

This CDR3 region has 17 residues. Germline V CDR1 and CDR2: MDHEN, SYDVKM. Trimming shortened V by 1 base and J by 0 bases, and 13 bases separated the two germline ends. Recipient blood drawn about 28 days pretransplant and days 30, 100, 180 after. Assay used: immunoSEQ multiplex PCR; TCRdb lists only in-frame clones, some missing. The sample shows 4,000 to 4,500 clones, 85% to 95% of them seen only once. This sequence originates from a male patient between 65 and 85 years old who had an allogeneic stem cell transplant from an unrelated donor, so T cells may come from the graft donor. Some clones in this sample may be carry-over from other donors' samples. This chain joins TRBV28 and TRBJ1-5; D ambiguous. Sequencing was performed on peripheral blood mononuclear cells, taken 30 days after allogeneic stem cell transplant. The CDR3 reads CASSLSLSGNSNQPQHF. In DNA form, the CDR3 reads TGTGCCAGCAGTTTATCTCTATCGGGGAATAGCAATCAGCCCCAGCATTTT.